This section outlines one T cell receptor beta chain sequence together with its context. Antigen specificity is unknown. V lost 3 bases to trimming and J lost 8 bases, with 14 bases between them. From germline, CDR1 is SGDLS and CDR2 YYNGEE. The CDR3 extends over 13 amino acids. The data stem from a study of T cell responses to AZD1222 COVID-19 vaccine. The study, taken as a whole, reports: Rises in breadth and depth of Spike-specific TCRs came after two AZD1222 doses. Among vaccine-associated CD4 TCRs, coverage spanned spike, with dominance at 160-218 and 743-854.

Repertoires were generated with immunoSEQ multiplex PCR, while TCRdb's copy carries only in-frame clones and drops some. The sample yields about 97,000 clones, about 91% seen once. V usage is TRBV9 and J usage is TRBJ1-2; possible D gene TRBD1, 6 bases. Sample: peripheral blood, taken on day 0 of AZD1222 vaccination. This clonotype was obtained from an adult in good health. CDR3 DNA: TGTGCCAGCAGCGAGAGGGGGGAGGGCGGCTACACCTTC. Residues: CASSERGEGGYTF. Variable domain in full (rest from reference TRBV9 and TRBJ1-2): DSGVTQTPKHLITATGQRVTLRCSPRSGDLSVYWYQQSLDQGLQFLIQYYNGEERAKGNILERFSAQQFPDLHSELNLSSLELGDSALYFCASSERGEGGYTFGSGTRLTVV.